The 11 T cell receptor beta chains presented below share a single source sample, sequenced in a study of Ad26.COV2.S vaccination and SARS-CoV-2 variants. The sample's treatment: 15 to 20 received Ad26.COV2.S at low or high dose, single or two shots; about 5 received placebo; per-sample allocation not given. The investigators took samples on day 63 after the first vaccine or placebo injection. Some clones are missing from TCRdb's copy, which holds only in-frame ones; the method was immunoSEQ multiplex PCR. This table holds around 450,000 clones, 80% to 90% found once. The specimen was peripheral blood, collected in a trial of Ad26.COV2.S vaccine versus placebo. The receptors shown here come from a person between 18 and 59 years old who received the Ad26.COV2.S COVID-19 vaccine or a placebo.

This clone was counted a single time. This chain links TRBV20-1 with TRBJ1-2; no clear D. Germline V gene data show CDR1 as DFQATT and CDR2 as SNEGSKA (reference sequence). The CDR3 loop spans 11 amino acids. The V end was cut by 5 bases, the J end by 4 bases, with 8 bases between. DNA for the CDR3: TGCAGTGCTTATCAAGTCTATGGCTACACCTTC. Translated, it gives CSAYQVYGYTF.

This clone was detected once. The chain carries TRBV3-1 (or the pseudogene TRBV3-2) and TRBJ2-5, with 9 positions matching TRBD2. Per germline, CDR1 LGHDT and CDR2 YNNKEL (reference sequence). This CDR3 has 16 amino acids. V was pared by 4 bases and J by 3 bases, with 9 bases of the junction left unmatched. The CDR3 DNA reads TGTGCCAGCAGCCGATACCCGATAGCGGGAGAAGAGACCCAGTACTTC. Protein: CASSRYPIAGEETQYF.

The chain recombines TRBV5-1 with TRBJ1-4; D ambiguous. V gave up 0 bases and J gave up 2 bases, with 11 bases separating them. The germline gives CDR1 SGHRS, CDR2 YFSETQ. The CDR3 is made up of 16 amino acids. The CDR3 spells CASSLALGSTNEKLFF. CDR3 nucleotide sequence: TGCGCCAGCAGCTTGGCCTTGGGATCCACTAATGAAAAACTGTTTTTT. Based on the CDR3 plus reference TRBV5-1 and TRBJ1-4, the full variable domain is KAGVTQTPRYLIKTRGQQVTLSCSPISGHRSVSWYQQTPGQGLQFLFEYFSETQRNKGNFPGRFSGRQFSNSRSEMNVSTLELGDSALYLCASSLALGSTNEKLFFGSGTQLSVL.

The chain is built from TRBV4-2 and TRBJ1-2; no clear D gene. Trimming stripped 0 bases from V and 4 bases from J, with 3 bases between. Per the germline V gene, CDR1 is LGHNA and CDR2 is YNFKEQ. This CDR3 is 12 amino acids long. CDR3 DNA: TGTGCCAGCAGCCAAGAGGCCTATGGCTACACCTTC. It codes for CASSQEAYGYTF.

The chain is built from TRBV29-1 and TRBJ1-2, with D uncertain. The V gene lost 5 bases and the J gene lost 2 bases, with 12 bases spanning the gap. This CDR3 has 13 residues. Germline CDR1 SQVTM, CDR2 ANQGSEA. The CDR3, as DNA: TGCAGCGTTACAAAGATGGAAAACTATGGCTACACCTTC. Its protein product is CSVTKMENYGYTF.

The genes are TRBV7-9 and TRBJ2-7, with D hard to call. V was clipped by 5 bases and J by 4 bases, with 6 bases between them. The CDR3 totals 11 residues. The germline gives CDR1 SEHNR, CDR2 FQNEAQ (reference sequence). The CDR3 nucleotides are TGTGCCAGCAGCCGTCAATACGAGCAGTACTTC. Its protein is CASSRQYEQYF.

The V and J genes are TRBV5-8 and TRBJ1-6; 10 nucleotides match TRBD1. The CDR3 extends over 14 amino acids. Germline CDR1 reads SGHTS; CDR2 reads YDEGEE. Trimming removed 6 bases from V and 9 bases from J; junction bases left unmatched: 6. CDR3 nucleotides: TGTGCCAGCACCCCAGGACAGGGGGGTTCACCCCTCCACTTT. It specifies CASTPGQGGSPLHF.

This chain joins TRBV5-5 and TRBJ2-1; TRBD1 might be the D (5 bases). The CDR3 contains 15 residues. Between the trimmed V and J ends, which lost 4 bases and 8 bases, there was a span of 19 bases. Germline V CDR1 and CDR2: SGHKS, YYEKEE (reference sequence). The CDR3 DNA is TGTGCCAGCAGCCCGATCGGACACCCCTCGGATGAGCAGTTCTTC. The encoded protein is CASSPIGHPSDEQFF. Drawing the rest from reference TRBV5-5 and TRBJ2-1, the complete variable domain is DAGVTQSPTHLIKTRGQQVTLRCSPISGHKSVSWYQQVLGQGPQFIFQYYEKEERGRGNFPDRFSARQFPNYSSELNVNALLLGDSALYLCASSPIGHPSDEQFFGPGTRLTVL.

The chain has TRBV4-3 and TRBJ2-1; 8 positions match TRBD2. The CDR3 loop spans 16 amino acids. With V trimmed by 0 bases and J by 4 bases, 5 bases remained unmatched. The germline V gene encodes CDR1 LGHNA and CDR2 YSLEER. CDR3 bases: TGCGCCAGCAGCCAAGAAGCGGGAGAGGGGTACAATGAGCAGTTCTTC. It specifies CASSQEAGEGYNEQFF.

With respect to this clone: One junction end disagrees with the germline gene, perhaps due to a read error. The J gene is TRBJ2-1, the V gene TRBV9; perhaps TRBD2 as D (6 bases). The CDR3 totals 15 residues. The germline V gene has CDR1 SGDLS and CDR2 YYNGEE. CDR3 nucleotide sequence: TGTGCCAGCACCGTAGCGGTAGGGCCATACAATGAGCAGTTCTTC. This translates into CASTVAVGPYNEQFF.

This clone came up once. The rearrangement joins TRBV11-3 to TRBJ2-3, with 14 nucleotides matching TRBD2. V was pared by 5 bases and J by 3 bases, with 4 bases of the junction left unmatched. The CDR3 is 16 residues long. CDR1 and CDR2 (germline): SGHNT, YENEEA. CDR3 DNA: TGTGCCAGCAGCCGGAGACTAGCGGGAGGGACAGATACGCAGTATTTT. Translated: CASSRRLAGGTDTQYF.